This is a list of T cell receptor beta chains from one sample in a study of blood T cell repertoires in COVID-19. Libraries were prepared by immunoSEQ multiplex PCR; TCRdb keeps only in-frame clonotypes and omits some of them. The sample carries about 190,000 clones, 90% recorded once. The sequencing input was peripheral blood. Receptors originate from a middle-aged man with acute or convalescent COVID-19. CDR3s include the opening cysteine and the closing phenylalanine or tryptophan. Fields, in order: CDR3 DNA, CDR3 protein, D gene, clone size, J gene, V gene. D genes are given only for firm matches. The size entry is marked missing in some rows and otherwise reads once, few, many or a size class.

TGTGCCAGCAGATATAGAACTAGCGGTAACAATGAGCAGTTCTTC CASRYRTSGNNEQFF TRBD2 once TRBJ2-1 TRBV5-4
TGTGCCAGCAGGTCCCAGTCGAACACCGGGGAGCTGTTTTTT CASRSQSNTGELFF NA few TRBJ2-2 TRBV6-5
TGTGCCAGCAGTACCGGACAGAACACTGAAGCTTTCTTT CASSTGQNTEAFF NA NA TRBJ1-1 TRBV6-6
TGTGCCTGGAGTGTACCGGGGACAGACAATCAGCCCCAGCATTTT CAWSVPGTDNQPQHF TRBD1 NA TRBJ1-5 TRBV30
TGCAGCGTTGAGTTGGCCGGGACTACCAGCTACGAGCAGTACTTC CSVELAGTTSYEQYF TRBD2 NA TRBJ2-7 TRBV29-1
TGTGCCAGTAGCAAACTACTAGCGGGAGGAAGGCTGAGCACAGATACGCAGTATTTT CASSKLLAGGRLSTDTQYF TRBD2 once TRBJ2-3 TRBV19
TGTGCCAGCAGCCCGACATACGTGAATGAAAAACTGTTTTTT CASSPTYVNEKLFF NA once TRBJ1-4 TRBV7-2
TGTGCCAGCAGCTTACCTACCAGGGACTCCCTAGCCAAAAACATTCAGTACTTC CASSLPTRDSLAKNIQYF NA once TRBJ2-4 TRBV7-9
TGCGCCAGCAGCTCGGGAAGCCAATTCACAGATACGCAGTATTTT CASSSGSQFTDTQYF NA NA TRBJ2-3 TRBV5-1
TGTGCCAGTTTCAGGACTAACTATGGCTACACCTTC CASFRTNYGYTF NA NA TRBJ1-2 TRBV6-5
TGTGCCAGCAGCTTAGGACAGGCCACCTCTGGAAACACCATATATTTT CASSLGQATSGNTIYF TRBD1 few TRBJ1-3 TRBV7-3
TGTGCCAGCAGCTTAGCTGGACAGAGGAACACTGAAGCTTTCTTT CASSLAGQRNTEAFF NA NA TRBJ1-1 TRBV11-2
TGTGCCAGCAGCTTAGGGCCACCAGATACGCAGTATTTT CASSLGPPDTQYF NA NA TRBJ2-3 TRBV7-2
TGTGCCAGCAGACAGGGGTACGCCAATTCACCCCTCCACTTT CASRQGYANSPLHF TRBD1 NA TRBJ1-6 TRBV27
TGTGCCATCAGTGAGTCTGGGGGGAGGTGGGGCACTGAAGCTTTCTTT CAISESGGRWGTEAFF NA once TRBJ1-1 TRBV10-3
TGCGCCAGCAGCCAAGAGGGACTAGCGGGGGGTTATGAGCAGTTCTTC CASSQEGLAGGYEQFF TRBD2 NA TRBJ2-1 TRBV4-3
TGTGCCACCAGTGAACTAGACAGGGGTAGCGGGGAGCTGTTTTTT CATSELDRGSGELFF TRBD1 NA TRBJ2-2 TRBV24-1
TGTGCCAGCTCACCCTACGAACAGGGGGCCATGAACACTGAAGCTTTCTTT CASSPYEQGAMNTEAFF TRBD1 NA TRBJ1-1 TRBV18
TGTGCCAGCAGTGAATCAAGCAGGGTGGGCTCTCCTGGGGCCAACGTCCTGACTTTC CASSESSRVGSPGANVLTF NA NA TRBJ2-6 TRBV6-1
TGTGCCAGCAGTTTATGGTGGACAGGGGGACATGAAAAACTGTTTTTT CASSLWWTGGHEKLFF TRBD1 NA TRBJ1-4 TRBV27
TGTGCCAGCAGCTTTCGACTAGCGGGAGCTGATACGCAGTATTTT CASSFRLAGADTQYF TRBD2 NA TRBJ2-3 TRBV5-6
TGTGCCAGCAGCTTCCCCCGGGACATCGACGATCAGCCCCAGCATTTT CASSFPRDIDDQPQHF NA NA TRBJ1-5 TRBV11-3
TGCGCCAGCAGCTTGGCCGGTGGCGGGGGACACCAAGAGACCCAGTACTTC CASSLAGGGGHQETQYF TRBD2 once TRBJ2-5 TRBV5-1
TGTGCCAGTAGTCGGTCCGGGATCTCTGGAAACACCATATATTTT CASSRSGISGNTIYF NA NA TRBJ1-3 TRBV19
TGTGCCAGCAGTTTATACAGGGGAGAATCACCCCTCCACTTT CASSLYRGESPLHF TRBD1 once TRBJ1-6 TRBV27
TGCGCCAGCAGCTTTCTACCGGGACAGGGGACTAATGAGCAGTTCTTC CASSFLPGQGTNEQFF TRBD1 NA TRBJ2-1 TRBV5-1
TGTGCCAGCAGTTACAGGGGGGGCGGTAATCAGCCCCAGCATTTT CASSYRGGGNQPQHF NA NA TRBJ1-5 TRBV6-6
TGTGCCAGCAGCTCGGGGGGTCAGGAAAACATTCAGTACTTC CASSSGGQENIQYF TRBD2 NA TRBJ2-4 TRBV7-3
TGTGCCAGTAGTACCGGTAACGATCAGTACTTC CASSTGNDQYF NA NA TRBJ2-7 TRBV19
TGTGCCAGCAGCTTAGATCCGGGACTAGCCTACGAGCAGTACTTC CASSLDPGLAYEQYF TRBD2 once TRBJ2-7 TRBV11-2
TGTGCTAGTGGTTTAATAAGCGGAGATACGCAGTATTTT CASGLISGDTQYF NA NA TRBJ2-3 TRBV12-5
TGCAGCGTTGAGGGTGGACAGGGTTTTGCAGATACGCAGTATTTT CSVEGGQGFADTQYF TRBD1 NA TRBJ2-3 TRBV29-1
TGTGCCAGCAGCTTAGCGCTGTCAGGTCCCTACGAGCAGTACTTC CASSLALSGPYEQYF NA NA TRBJ2-7 TRBV7-9
TGTGCCACCAGCAGGGACAGGGGGTCCCCCGGGGAGCTGTTTTTT CATSRDRGSPGELFF TRBD1 NA TRBJ2-2 TRBV15
TGTGCCAGCAGTGAGCCAAAGGCCGGGACAGCTCATGGCTACACCTTC CASSEPKAGTAHGYTF TRBD1 once TRBJ1-2 TRBV6-1
TGTGCCAGCAGTTACTCGATTTCAGGGCACCCAAGGCCCCAGCATTTT CASSYSISGHPRPQHF NA NA TRBJ1-5 TRBV6-2/TRBV6-3
TGTGCCAGCAGCTTCCCGGTCGCCTCTCGCTATGGCTACACCTTC CASSFPVASRYGYTF NA NA TRBJ1-2 TRBV7-2
TGTGCCAGCAGTCCCGACATCTCCCCGGGGAAAAATCAGCCCCAGCATTTT CASSPDISPGKNQPQHF NA NA TRBJ1-5 TRBV6-2/TRBV6-3
TGTGCCAGCAGCTTGGCTAGCGGGGGGGCTAAAAATACGCAGTATTTT CASSLASGGAKNTQYF TRBD2 once TRBJ2-3 TRBV7-2
TGTGCCAGCAGCACAGGGACCAATGAGCAGTTCTTC CASSTGTNEQFF NA NA TRBJ2-1 TRBV3-1/TRBV3-2
TGTGCCAGCTCTGGCAGATTGAACATTCAGTACTTC CASSGRLNIQYF NA NA TRBJ2-4 TRBV19
TGTGCCAGCGGGACTAGCGGGTACGAGCAGTACTTC CASGTSGYEQYF TRBD2 NA TRBJ2-7 TRBV28